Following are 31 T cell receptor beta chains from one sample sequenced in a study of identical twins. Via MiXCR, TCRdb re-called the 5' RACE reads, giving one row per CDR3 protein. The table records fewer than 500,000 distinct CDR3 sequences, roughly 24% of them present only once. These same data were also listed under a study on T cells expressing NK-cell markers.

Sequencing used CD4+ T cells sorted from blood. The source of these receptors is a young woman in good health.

The CDR3 is CASSLFPGLADNEQFF. The CDR3 bases are TGTGCCAGCAGCCTCTTTCCGGGACTAGCGGACAATGAGCAGTTCTTC. This chain uses TRBV4-2 with TRBJ2-1; 11 bases match TRBD2. Losses at the gene ends were 4 bases for V and 5 bases for J; bases not matched to a gene: 7. In germline, CDR1 is LGHNA, CDR2 YNFKEQ. This CDR3 has 16 amino acids.

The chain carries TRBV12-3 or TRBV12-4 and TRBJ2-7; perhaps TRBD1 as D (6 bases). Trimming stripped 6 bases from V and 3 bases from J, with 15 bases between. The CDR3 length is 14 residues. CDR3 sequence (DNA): TGTGCCAGCAGCCAAGAGAGGGGGTACTACGAGCAGTACTTC. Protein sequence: CASSQERGYYEQYF.

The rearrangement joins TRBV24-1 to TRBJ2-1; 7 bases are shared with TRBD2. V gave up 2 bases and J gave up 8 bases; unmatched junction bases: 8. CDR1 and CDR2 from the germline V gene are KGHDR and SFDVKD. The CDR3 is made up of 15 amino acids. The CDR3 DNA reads TGTGCCACCAGTGATTCGCGACTAGCAGGCGATGAGCAGTTCTTC. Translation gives CATSDSRLAGDEQFF.

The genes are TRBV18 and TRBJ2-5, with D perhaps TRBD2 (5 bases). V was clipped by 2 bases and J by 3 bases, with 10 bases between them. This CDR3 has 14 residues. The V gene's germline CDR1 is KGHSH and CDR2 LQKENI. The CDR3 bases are TGTGCCAGCTCACCATCTGGGGAGAAAGAGACCCAGTACTTC. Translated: CASSPSGEKETQYF.

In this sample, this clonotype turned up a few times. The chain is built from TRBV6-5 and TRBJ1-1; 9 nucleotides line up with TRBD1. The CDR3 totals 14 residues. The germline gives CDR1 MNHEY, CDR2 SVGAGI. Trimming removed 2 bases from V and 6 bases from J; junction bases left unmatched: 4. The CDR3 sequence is CASSYGTGLAEAFF. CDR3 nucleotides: TGTGCCAGCAGTTACGGGACAGGGTTGGCTGAAGCTTTCTTT.

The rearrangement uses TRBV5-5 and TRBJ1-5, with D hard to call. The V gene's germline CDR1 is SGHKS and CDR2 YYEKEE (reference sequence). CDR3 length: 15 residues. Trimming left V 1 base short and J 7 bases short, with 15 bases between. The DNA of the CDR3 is TGTGCCAGCAGCTTGCTGGACGGGCCTGGACAGCCCCAGCATTTT. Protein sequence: CASSLLDGPGQPQHF.

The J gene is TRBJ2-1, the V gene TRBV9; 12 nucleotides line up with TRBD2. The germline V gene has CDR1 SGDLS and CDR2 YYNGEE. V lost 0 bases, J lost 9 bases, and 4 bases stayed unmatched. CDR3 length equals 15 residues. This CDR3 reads CASSVESSGRGEQFF. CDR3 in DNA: TGTGCCAGCAGCGTAGAGTCTAGCGGGAGGGGTGAGCAGTTCTTC. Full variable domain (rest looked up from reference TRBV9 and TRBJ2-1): DSGVTQTPKHLITATGQRVTLRCSPRSGDLSVYWYQQSLDQGLQFLIQYYNGEERAKGNILERFSAQQFPDLHSELNLSSLELGDSALYFCASSVESSGRGEQFFGPGTRLTVL.

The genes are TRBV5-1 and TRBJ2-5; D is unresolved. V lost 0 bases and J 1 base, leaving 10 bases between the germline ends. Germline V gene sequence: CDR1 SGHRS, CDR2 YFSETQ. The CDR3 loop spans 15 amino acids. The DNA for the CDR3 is TGCGCCAGCAGCTTGGATCTCACAGTCCAAGAGACCCAGTACTTC. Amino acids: CASSLDLTVQETQYF. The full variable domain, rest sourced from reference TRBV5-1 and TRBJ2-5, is KAGVTQTPRYLIKTRGQQVTLSCSPISGHRSVSWYQQTPGQGLQFLFEYFSETQRNKGNFPGRFSGRQFSNSRSEMNVSTLELGDSALYLCASSLDLTVQETQYFGPGTRLLVL.

The CDR3 region has the DNA TGCGCCAGCAGTACACCCGACCTTACCTACAATGAGCAGTTCTTC. It is translated as CASSTPDLTYNEQFF. This sequence joins TRBV5-1 and TRBJ2-1, with no clear D. The V end was cut by 5 bases, the J end by 2 bases, with 14 bases between. The CDR3 loop spans 15 amino acids. In germline, CDR1 is SGHRS, CDR2 YFSETQ.

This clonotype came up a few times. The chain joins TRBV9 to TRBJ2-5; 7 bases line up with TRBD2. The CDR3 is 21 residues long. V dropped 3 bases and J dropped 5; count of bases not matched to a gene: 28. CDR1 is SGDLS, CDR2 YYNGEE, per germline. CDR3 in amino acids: CASSAAATGLRTYPRVETQYF. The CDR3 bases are TGTGCCAGCAGCGCCGCAGCGACGGGACTACGGACGTATCCAAGAGTGGAGACCCAGTACTTC.

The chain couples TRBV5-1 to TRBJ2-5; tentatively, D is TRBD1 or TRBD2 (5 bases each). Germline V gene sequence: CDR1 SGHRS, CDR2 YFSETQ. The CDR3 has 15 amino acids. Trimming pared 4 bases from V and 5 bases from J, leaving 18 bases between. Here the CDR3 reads CASSAGTPRSETQYF. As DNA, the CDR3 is TGCGCCAGCAGCGCCGGGACGCCAAGGTCGGAGACCCAGTACTTC.

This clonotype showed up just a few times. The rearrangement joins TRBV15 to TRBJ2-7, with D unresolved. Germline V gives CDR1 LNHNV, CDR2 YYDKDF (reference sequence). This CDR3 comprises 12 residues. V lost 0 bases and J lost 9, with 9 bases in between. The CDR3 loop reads CATSRDQLGQYF. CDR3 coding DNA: TGTGCCACCAGCAGAGATCAGTTAGGGCAGTACTTC.

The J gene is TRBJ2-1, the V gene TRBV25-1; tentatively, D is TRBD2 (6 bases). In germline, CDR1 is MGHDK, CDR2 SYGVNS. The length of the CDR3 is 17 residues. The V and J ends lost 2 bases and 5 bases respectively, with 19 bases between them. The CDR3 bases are TGTGCCAGCAGTGAACATCCGACGGGCGGGGAGGACAATGAGCAGTTCTTC. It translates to CASSEHPTGGEDNEQFF.

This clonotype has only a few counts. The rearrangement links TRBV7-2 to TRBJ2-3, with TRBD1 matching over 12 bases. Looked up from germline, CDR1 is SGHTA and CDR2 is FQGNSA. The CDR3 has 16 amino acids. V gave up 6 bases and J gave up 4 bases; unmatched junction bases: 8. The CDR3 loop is CASSYPGQGASDTQYF. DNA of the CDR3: TGTGCCAGCAGTTATCCGGGACAGGGGGCTTCAGATACGCAGTATTTT. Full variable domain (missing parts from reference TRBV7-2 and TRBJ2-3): GAGVSQSPSNKVTEKGKDVELRCDPISGHTALYWYRQSLGQGLEFLIYFQGNSAPDKSGLPSDRFSAERTGGSVSTLTIQRTQQEDSAVYLCASSYPGQGASDTQYFGPGTRLTVL.

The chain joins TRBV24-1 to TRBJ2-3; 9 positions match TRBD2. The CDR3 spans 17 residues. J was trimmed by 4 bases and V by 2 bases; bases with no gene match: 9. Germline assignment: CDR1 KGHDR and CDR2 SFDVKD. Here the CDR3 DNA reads TGTGCCACCAGTGATTCTCTGGCGGGAGGGAAAGCAGATACGCAGTATTTT. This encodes CATSDSLAGGKADTQYF.

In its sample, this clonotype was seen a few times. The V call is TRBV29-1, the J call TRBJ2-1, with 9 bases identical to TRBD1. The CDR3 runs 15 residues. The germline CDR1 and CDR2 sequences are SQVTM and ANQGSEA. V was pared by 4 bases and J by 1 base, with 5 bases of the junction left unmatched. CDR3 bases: TGCAGCGTTGGGCGGGACAGGGTTTCCTACAATGAGCAGTTCTTC. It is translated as CSVGRDRVSYNEQFF.

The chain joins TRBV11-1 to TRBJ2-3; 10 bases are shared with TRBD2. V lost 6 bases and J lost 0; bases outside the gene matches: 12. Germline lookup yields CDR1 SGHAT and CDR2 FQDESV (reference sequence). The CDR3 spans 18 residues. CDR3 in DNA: TGTGCCAGCAGACCCCAGCGGGGGGGTTTGACTAGCACAGATACGCAGTATTTT. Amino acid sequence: CASRPQRGGLTSTDTQYF.

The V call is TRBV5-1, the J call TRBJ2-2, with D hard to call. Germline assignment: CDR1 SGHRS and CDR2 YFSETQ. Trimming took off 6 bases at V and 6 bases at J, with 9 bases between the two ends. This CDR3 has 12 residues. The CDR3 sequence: CASTLGSGELFF. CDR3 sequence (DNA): TGCGCCAGCACCCTGGGGTCCGGGGAGCTGTTTTTT.

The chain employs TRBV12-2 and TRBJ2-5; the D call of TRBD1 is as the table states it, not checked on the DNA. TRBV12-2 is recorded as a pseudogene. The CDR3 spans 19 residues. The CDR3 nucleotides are TGTGCAAGTCGCTCCCGTTTTATGAGCGTCCCGACGGTACAAGAGACCCAGTACTTC. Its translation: CASRSRFMSVPTVQETQYF.

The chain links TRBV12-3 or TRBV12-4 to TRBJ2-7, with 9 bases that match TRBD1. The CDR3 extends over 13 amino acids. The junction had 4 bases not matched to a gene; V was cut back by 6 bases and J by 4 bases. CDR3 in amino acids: CASRGQGRYEQYF. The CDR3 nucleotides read TGTGCCAGCAGGGGACAGGGAAGGTACGAGCAGTACTTC.

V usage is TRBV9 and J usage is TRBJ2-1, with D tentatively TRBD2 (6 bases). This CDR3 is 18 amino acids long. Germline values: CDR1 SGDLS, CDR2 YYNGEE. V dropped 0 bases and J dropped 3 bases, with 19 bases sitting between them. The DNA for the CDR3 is TGTGCCAGCAGCGTAGCCGGGCTGATGGCGGGGAGCTACAATGAGCAGTTCTTC. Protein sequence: CASSVAGLMAGSYNEQFF.

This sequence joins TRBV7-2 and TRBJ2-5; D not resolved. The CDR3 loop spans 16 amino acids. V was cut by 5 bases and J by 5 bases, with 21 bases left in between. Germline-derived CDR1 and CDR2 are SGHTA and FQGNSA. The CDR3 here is CASSPARIGSWETQYF. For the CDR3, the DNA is TGTGCCAGCAGCCCCGCGCGGATTGGATCTTGGGAGACCCAGTACTTC.

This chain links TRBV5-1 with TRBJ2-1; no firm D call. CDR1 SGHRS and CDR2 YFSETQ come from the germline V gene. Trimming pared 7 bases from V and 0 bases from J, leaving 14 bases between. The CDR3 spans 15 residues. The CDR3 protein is CASQYSLNSYNEQFF. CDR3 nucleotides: TGCGCCAGCCAATATAGCTTGAACTCCTACAATGAGCAGTTCTTC.

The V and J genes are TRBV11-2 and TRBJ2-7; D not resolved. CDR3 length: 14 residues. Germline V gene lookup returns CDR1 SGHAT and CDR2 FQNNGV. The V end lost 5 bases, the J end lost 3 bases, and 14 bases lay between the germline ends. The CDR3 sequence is CASSRMYGNYEQYF. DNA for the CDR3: TGTGCCAGCAGCCGCATGTACGGTAACTACGAGCAGTACTTC.

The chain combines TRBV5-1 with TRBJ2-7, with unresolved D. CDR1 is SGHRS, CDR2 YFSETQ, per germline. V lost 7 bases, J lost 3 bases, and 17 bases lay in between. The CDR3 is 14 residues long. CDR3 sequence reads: CASGSTDGFYEQYF. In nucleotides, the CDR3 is TGCGCCAGCGGGTCAACGGACGGCTTCTACGAGCAGTACTTC.

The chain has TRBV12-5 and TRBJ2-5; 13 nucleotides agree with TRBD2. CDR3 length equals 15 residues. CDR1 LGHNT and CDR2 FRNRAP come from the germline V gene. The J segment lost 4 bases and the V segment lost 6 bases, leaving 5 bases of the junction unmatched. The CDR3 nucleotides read TGTGCTAGTGGAAGGACTAGCGGGGGAAGAGAGACCCAGTACTTC. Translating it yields CASGRTSGGRETQYF.

The CDR3 DNA is TGTGCCAGCAGAAGTGGGGGGTATAATTCACCCCTCCACTTT. Amino acids: CASRSGGYNSPLHF. V and J are TRBV27 and TRBJ1-6; tentative D call: TRBD1 (5 bases). V was shortened by 6 bases and J by 4 bases, with 10 bases between the two germline ends. Per germline, CDR1 MNHEY and CDR2 SMNVEV (reference sequence). CDR3 length: 14 residues.

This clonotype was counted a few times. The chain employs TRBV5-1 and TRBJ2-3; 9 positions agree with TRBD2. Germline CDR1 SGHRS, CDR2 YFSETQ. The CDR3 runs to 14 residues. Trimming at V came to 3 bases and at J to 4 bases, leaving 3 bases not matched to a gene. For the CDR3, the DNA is TGCGCCAGCAGCTCGAGACTAGCGGCAGATACGCAGTATTTT. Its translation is CASSSRLAADTQYF.

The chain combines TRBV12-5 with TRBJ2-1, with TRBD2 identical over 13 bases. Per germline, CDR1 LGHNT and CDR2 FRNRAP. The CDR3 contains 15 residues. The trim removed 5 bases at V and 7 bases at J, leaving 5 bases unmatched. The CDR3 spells CASGLGLAGTNEQFF. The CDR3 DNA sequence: TGTGCTAGTGGTCTGGGACTAGCGGGAACTAATGAGCAGTTCTTC.

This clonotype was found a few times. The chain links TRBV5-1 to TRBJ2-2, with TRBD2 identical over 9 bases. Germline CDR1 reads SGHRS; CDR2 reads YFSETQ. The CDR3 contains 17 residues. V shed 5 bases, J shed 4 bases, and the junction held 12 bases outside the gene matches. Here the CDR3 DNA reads TGCGCCAGCAGGGGAGTCCTAGCGGGAACCTTCACCGGGGAGCTGTTTTTT. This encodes CASRGVLAGTFTGELFF.

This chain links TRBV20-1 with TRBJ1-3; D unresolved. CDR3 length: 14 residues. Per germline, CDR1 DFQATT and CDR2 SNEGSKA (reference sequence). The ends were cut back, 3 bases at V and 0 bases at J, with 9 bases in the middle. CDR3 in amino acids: CSASGPASGNTIYF. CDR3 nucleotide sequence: TGCAGTGCTAGTGGGCCAGCCTCTGGAAACACCATATATTTT.